Sequencing of this TCR beta chain was carried out in a study of Ad26.COV2.S vaccination and SARS-CoV-2 variants. Assay used: immunoSEQ multiplex PCR; TCRdb lists only in-frame clones, some missing. The sample carries about 350,000 clones, 65% to 90% recorded once. The V gene's germline CDR1 is MNHEY and CDR2 SVGEGT. The CDR3 extends over 17 amino acids. With 4 bases clipped from V and 1 base from J, the junction kept 3 bases outside the gene matches. Treatment specified: 15 to 20 received Ad26.COV2.S at low or high dose, single or two shots; about 5 received placebo; per-sample allocation not given. Samples came from day 63 after the first vaccine or placebo injection. In Boston, the donor was an adult between 18-55 years of age.

The sequence was obtained from a person between 18 and 65 years old who received the Ad26.COV2.S COVID-19 vaccine or a placebo. The chain joins TRBV6-2 or TRBV6-3 to TRBJ2-2, with 13 bases identical to TRBD2. The material sequenced was peripheral blood, taken in a trial of Ad26.COV2.S vaccine versus placebo. The CDR3 here is CASSFTSGGVNTGELFF. Here the CDR3 DNA reads TGTGCCAGCAGTTTTACTAGCGGGGGGGTGAACACCGGGGAGCTGTTTTTT.